These T cell receptor beta chains were read from a single sample in a study of blood T cell repertoires in COVID-19. Only in-frame clones appear in the TCRdb table, and some are missing; sequencing was by immunoSEQ multiplex PCR. The table has around 110,000 clones, roughly 84% seen once. Sequenced input: peripheral blood. The receptors stem from a man aged 35-49 years with acute or convalescent COVID-19. CDR3s include the opening cysteine and the closing phenylalanine or tryptophan. Size values are once, few and many counts, or a class for expanded clones, and some rows have none.

J gene,clone size,V gene,CDR3 protein
TRBJ1-5,NA,TRBV28,CASSQGLQPQHF
TRBJ2-7,NA,TRBV29-1,CSVETGVEQYF
TRBJ2-1,NA,TRBV5-1,CASSSAASGRYEQFF
TRBJ2-1,NA,TRBV4-3,CASSQESYYNEQFF
TRBJ2-7,NA,TRBV7-9,CASSLIGRAINEQYF
TRBJ1-3,NA,TRBV6-6,CASNPRDRGGNTIYF
TRBJ1-5,NA,TRBV7-2,CASSLVRQGYQPQHF
TRBJ2-5,NA,TRBV2,CASSEVGAGLQETQYF
TRBJ2-1,NA,TRBV7-9,CASSGLAGGTYNEQFF
TRBJ2-7,NA,TRBV11-3,CASSHFQGDEQYF
TRBJ2-7,NA,TRBV19,CASSIEGRLGEQYF
TRBJ2-1,NA,TRBV18,CASLRTSVNNEQFF
TRBJ2-7,NA,TRBV5-5,CASSSRQGNEQYF
TRBJ1-4,NA,TRBV3-1/TRBV3-2,CASSQVAWGTNEKLFF
TRBJ1-3,NA,TRBV7-2,CASSFWGQGNTIYF
TRBJ2-1,NA,TRBV29-1,CSVADTFYNEQFF
TRBJ1-2,NA,TRBV7-9,CASSLDRVYGYTF
TRBJ2-2,NA,TRBV27,CASSPTGTSGGSTGELFF
TRBJ2-7,NA,TRBV24-1,CATSESPGTSGDYEQYF
TRBJ2-1,NA,TRBV9,CASSPRQSGVYNEQFF
TRBJ2-2,NA,TRBV6-5,CASSLDSSNTGELFF
TRBJ2-5,few,TRBV5-8,CASRGEGRGETQYF
TRBJ2-5,NA,TRBV5-1,CASSLGQKETQYF
TRBJ2-7,NA,TRBV30,CALNDRAGYEQYF
TRBJ2-4,NA,TRBV4-2,CASSQGTGLAKNIQYF
TRBJ2-7,NA,TRBV19,CASSIVAGLSYEQYF
TRBJ1-5,many,TRBV6-2/TRBV6-3,CASSPLPYSADRADQPQHF
TRBJ1-3,NA,TRBV19,CASSIGGSSGNTIYF
TRBJ2-7,NA,TRBV10-2,CASGQGPPYEQYF
TRBJ2-3,NA,TRBV11-2,CASSLDRGGSREADTQYF
TRBJ2-5,NA,TRBV5-4,CASSTQGTTETQYF
TRBJ2-7,NA,TRBV5-1,CASSLVRDEQYF
TRBJ2-7,NA,TRBV6-1,CASSETGGDEQYF
TRBJ2-1,NA,TRBV30,CAWSRQTNEQFF
TRBJ1-6,NA,TRBV9,CASSDNVRQRNSPLHF
TRBJ2-3,NA,TRBV30,CAWSVGAGEADTQYF